These 20 T cell receptor beta chains originate from one sample sequenced in a study of blood T cell repertoires in COVID-19. Profiled with immunoSEQ multiplex PCR; TCRdb holds only in-frame clones, not every one. The sample contains hundreds of thousands of clones, 85% of which appear only once. Material for sequencing was peripheral blood. All receptors come from a man in his forties or fifties with COVID-19, enrolled during active disease.

This clone was counted a single time. V usage is TRBV7-2 and J usage is TRBJ2-1; maybe TRBD1 (5 bases). The length of the CDR3 is 13 residues. With 4 bases removed from V and 6 bases from J, the gap between germline ends came to 10 bases. Germline CDR1 SGHTA, CDR2 FQGNSA. CDR3 in amino acids: CASSSGYGNEQFF. The CDR3 region has the DNA TGTGCCAGCAGCTCAGGGTACGGCAATGAGCAGTTCTTC. The complete variable domain, with remaining parts taken from reference TRBV7-2 and TRBJ2-1, reads GAGVSQSPSNKVTEKGKDVELRCDPISGHTALYWYRQSLGQGLEFLIYFQGNSAPDKSGLPSDRFSAERTGGSVSTLTIQRTQQEDSAVYLCASSSGYGNEQFFGPGTRLTVL.

This chain links TRBV2 with TRBJ2-1; no reliable D call. V was shortened by 0 bases and J by 9 bases, with 12 bases between the two germline ends. The CDR3 is made up of 14 amino acids. CDR1 SNHLY and CDR2 FYNNEI come from the germline V gene. This chain's CDR3 is CASSEAPRFGEQFF. The DNA for the CDR3 is TGTGCCAGCAGTGAAGCGCCGCGGTTCGGTGAGCAGTTCTTC.

This chain links TRBV4-1 with TRBJ2-3; TRBD2 matches 8 bases. V was clipped by 4 bases and J by 0 bases; unmatched bases: 6. This CDR3 is 16 amino acids long. Germline values: CDR1 MGHRA, CDR2 YSYEKL. The DNA for the CDR3 is TGCGCCAGCAGCCTCATGCCTAGCGGGAGCACAGATACGCAGTATTTT. It translates to CASSLMPSGSTDTQYF.

The V call is TRBV28, the J call TRBJ1-5; D not certain. CDR3 length: 13 residues. The V end was cut by 4 bases, the J end by 5 bases, with 9 bases between. The V gene's germline CDR1 is MDHEN and CDR2 SYDVKM. The CDR3 protein is CASSSRWDQPQHF. The CDR3 bases are TGTGCCAGCAGTTCGCGGTGGGATCAGCCCCAGCATTTT.

The chain carries TRBV3-1 (or the pseudogene TRBV3-2) and TRBJ1-2; TRBD1 might be the D (5 bases). CDR3 length equals 13 residues. Germline V CDR1 and CDR2: LGHDT, YNNKEL (reference sequence). V lost 5 bases, J lost 8 bases, and 15 bases lay in between. The CDR3: CASSFRGGKGYTF. CDR3 bases: TGTGCCAGCAGCTTCCGGGGGGGGAAAGGCTACACCTTC.

This clone showed up just once. This chain links TRBV11-2 with TRBJ1-4, with 8 positions matching TRBD1. This CDR3 is built from 14 residues. V shed 5 bases and J 8 bases; nucleotides not matched to a gene: 7. Germline CDR1 SGHAT, CDR2 FQNNGV. CDR3 in DNA: TGTGCCAGCAGCGTCAGGGGGCTTCGGGAAAAACTGTTTTTT. Protein product: CASSVRGLREKLFF.

The genes are TRBV3-1 (or the pseudogene TRBV3-2) and TRBJ2-7; no definite D call. The V and J ends lost 2 bases and 7 bases respectively, with 6 bases between them. The CDR3 loop spans 11 amino acids. Looked up from germline, CDR1 is LGHDT and CDR2 is YNNKEL (reference sequence). The CDR3, as DNA: TGTGCCAGCAGCCAAATGTATGAGCAGTACTTC. It translates to CASSQMYEQYF.

The chain recombines TRBV3-1 (or the pseudogene TRBV3-2) with TRBJ2-5, with D unclear. The CDR3 has 15 residues. The germline V and J ends were trimmed by 0 bases and 5 bases, with 13 bases remaining between them. Germline CDR1 LGHDT, CDR2 YNNKEL (reference sequence). This chain's CDR3 is CASSQEHELRETQYF. Written as DNA, the CDR3 is TGTGCCAGCAGCCAAGAGCATGAGCTGAGGGAGACCCAGTACTTC.

The rearrangement links TRBV5-4 to TRBJ1-6, with 12 nucleotides matching TRBD1. The CDR3 totals 16 residues. Germline V gene data show CDR1 as SGHNT and CDR2 as YYREEE (reference sequence). The V gene end was trimmed by 0 bases and the J gene end by 13 bases; junction bases not matched to a gene: 8. The CDR3 sequence is CASSLDPGQGANPLHF. As DNA, the CDR3 is TGTGCCAGCAGCTTGGATCCGGGACAGGGGGCAAACCCCCTCCACTTT.

This clone was detected only a few times. The rearrangement joins TRBV20-1 to TRBJ1-5, with 9 positions matching TRBD1. This CDR3 has 14 residues. Unmatched junction bases numbered 9, after V lost 3 bases and J lost 9 bases. CDR1 and CDR2 (germline): DFQATT, SNEGSKA (reference sequence). CDR3 loop: CSASRDRDSRPQHF. In DNA, the CDR3 is TGCAGTGCTAGTCGGGACAGGGATTCGCGGCCCCAGCATTTT.

The gene calls are TRBV11-2 and TRBJ1-6; 7 nucleotides match TRBD1. Germline V gives CDR1 SGHAT, CDR2 FQNNGV. The CDR3 has 16 residues. Trimming at V came to 5 bases and at J to 12 bases, leaving 16 bases not matched to a gene. CDR3: CASSVNRGFIDLPLHF. The CDR3 DNA sequence: TGTGCCAGCAGCGTAAACAGGGGTTTTATAGATTTACCCCTCCACTTT.

The chain has TRBV9 and TRBJ1-4; 9 bases line up with TRBD1. Germline-derived CDR1 and CDR2 are SGDLS and YYNGEE. V lost 2 bases, J lost 6 bases, and 5 bases stayed unmatched. This CDR3 contains 15 residues. The CDR3 bases are TGTGCCAGCAGCGTTCTCGGGACAGGGCATGAAAAACTGTTTTTT. Translating it yields CASSVLGTGHEKLFF. The variable domain in full, with the rest retrieved from reference TRBV9 and TRBJ1-4, is DSGVTQTPKHLITATGQRVTLRCSPRSGDLSVYWYQQSLDQGLQFLIQYYNGEERAKGNILERFSAQQFPDLHSELNLSSLELGDSALYFCASSVLGTGHEKLFFGSGTQLSVL.

The rearrangement links TRBV9 to TRBJ1-3; tentatively, D is TRBD1 (5 bases). Trimming stripped 3 bases from V and 0 bases from J, with 16 bases between. This CDR3 spans 17 amino acids. Germline CDR1 and CDR2: SGDLS and YYNGEE. The CDR3 bases are TGTGCCAGCAGCGCTGAGATGGGGGGGAGCTCTGGAAACACCATATATTTT. It is translated as CASSAEMGGSSGNTIYF.

The chain employs TRBV7-8 and TRBJ2-4; D is possibly TRBD1 (6 bases). Trimming cost V 0 bases and J 4 bases, with 13 bases left between them. The germline V gene has CDR1 SGHVS and CDR2 FQNEAQ. CDR3 size: 16 residues. This CDR3 reads CASSLAMGQGKNIQYF. The DNA of the CDR3 is TGTGCCAGCAGCTTAGCCATGGGTCAGGGGAAAAACATTCAGTACTTC.

A single count supports this clone. The chain joins TRBV7-9 to TRBJ2-7, with a possible D match to TRBD2 (5 bases). The CDR3 sequence is 12 residues long. V was shortened by 3 bases and J by 5 bases, with 8 bases between the two germline ends. CDR1 and CDR2 (germline): SEHNR, FQNEAQ (reference sequence). CDR3 sequence reads: CASSFYGDEQYF. As DNA, the CDR3 is TGTGCCAGCAGCTTTTACGGGGACGAGCAGTACTTC. The full variable domain, with the rest looked up from reference TRBV7-9 and TRBJ2-7, is DTGVSQNPRHKITKRGQNVTFRCDPISEHNRLYWYRQTLGQGPEFLTYFQNEAQLEKSRLLSDRFSAERPKGSFSTLEIQRTEQGDSAMYLCASSFYGDEQYFGPGTRLTVT.

The chain uses TRBV7-3 and TRBJ2-5; D gene uncertain. The CDR3 runs 13 residues. CDR1 is SGHTA, CDR2 FQGTGA, per germline. Trimming left V 2 bases short and J 3 bases short, with 7 bases between. The CDR3 nucleotides read TGTGCCAGCAGCTTAGTGCCAGAAGAGACCCAGTACTTC. Its protein is CASSLVPEETQYF.

In its sample, this clone was seen a few times. The chain combines TRBV3-1 (or the pseudogene TRBV3-2) with TRBJ1-2; 11 nucleotides align to TRBD1. The V and J ends lost 4 bases and 6 bases, in that order; junction bases with no gene match: 1. Germline lookup yields CDR1 LGHDT and CDR2 YNNKEL (reference sequence). The CDR3 runs 13 residues. CDR3 in DNA: TGTGCCAGCAGCCCGGGACAGGGGGATGGCTACACCTTC. The encoded protein is CASSPGQGDGYTF.

CDR3 in DNA: TGTGCCAGCAGCCAAGAGTCGGACAGGGGACTCGGAAACACCATATATTTT. Amino acid sequence: CASSQESDRGLGNTIYF. The chain couples TRBV4-2 to TRBJ1-3, with 9 positions matching TRBD1. With V trimmed by 0 bases and J by 4 bases, 7 bases remained unmatched. The CDR3 contains 17 residues. Germline V gene lookup returns CDR1 LGHNA and CDR2 YNFKEQ.

The V and J genes are TRBV2 and TRBJ2-7; possibly TRBD2 for D (6 bases). Looked up from germline, CDR1 is SNHLY and CDR2 is FYNNEI. V was clipped by 8 bases and J by 3 bases, with 17 bases between them. This CDR3 is 14 amino acids long. The CDR3 DNA reads as TGTGCCAGCCTGGTCGGAGGGTTTCTCTACGAGCAGTACTTC. It translates to CASLVGGFLYEQYF.

The genes are TRBV9 and TRBJ2-1; 14 positions agree with TRBD2. V dropped 4 bases and J dropped 10; count of bases not matched to a gene: 10. The CDR3 is 16 amino acids. Germline lookup yields CDR1 SGDLS and CDR2 YYNGEE. The CDR3 spells CASSTLTSGGAREQFF. DNA for the CDR3: TGTGCCAGCAGCACCCTGACTAGCGGGGGGGCCCGCGAGCAGTTCTTC.